This T cell receptor beta chain was sequenced during a study of shared clonotypes between healthy human individuals. About the study: Per donor, CD8 memory used one plate, CD8 naive used two, CD4 memory used three and CD4 naive used three.

Method: immunoSEQ multiplex PCR; TCRdb's copy keeps in-frame clones and lacks some. The data hold under 2,000,000 clones, with around 96% observed a single time. Naive CD8 cells lacked CD45RO and underwent positive selection for CCR7, leaving out terminally differentiated effector memory CD45RA+ cells. In the case of this clone: As yet, its antigen is unknown.

Study-level findings and limits: In contrast to clonotypes shared by all four donors, non-shared clonotypes had lower generation probabilities.

The TCR was taken from a man aged 18 to 35 in good health. The sequenced sample was naive CD8+ T cells sorted from blood.

The CDR3 DNA is TGTGCCAGCAGCTTAGGAACCTCGCCCATGAACACTGAAGCTTTCTTT. Protein: CASSLGTSPMNTEAFF. The V gene is TRBV7-6, the J gene TRBJ1-1; D ambiguous. There are 16 residues in the CDR3. The germline V gene has CDR1 SGHVS and CDR2 FNYEAQ. With 1 base removed from V and 0 bases from J, the gap between germline ends came to 12 bases.